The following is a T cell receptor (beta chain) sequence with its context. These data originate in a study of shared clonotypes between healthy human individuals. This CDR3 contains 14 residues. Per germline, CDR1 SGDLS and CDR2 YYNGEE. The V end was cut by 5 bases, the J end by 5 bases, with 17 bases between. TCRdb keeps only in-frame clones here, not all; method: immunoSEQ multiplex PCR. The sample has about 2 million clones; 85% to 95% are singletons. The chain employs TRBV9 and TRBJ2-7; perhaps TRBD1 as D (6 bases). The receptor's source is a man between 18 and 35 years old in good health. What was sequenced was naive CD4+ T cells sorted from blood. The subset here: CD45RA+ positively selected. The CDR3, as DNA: TGTGCCAGCAGTCCCACCACAGGGCTCAACGAGCAGTACTTC. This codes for CASSPTTGLNEQYF.